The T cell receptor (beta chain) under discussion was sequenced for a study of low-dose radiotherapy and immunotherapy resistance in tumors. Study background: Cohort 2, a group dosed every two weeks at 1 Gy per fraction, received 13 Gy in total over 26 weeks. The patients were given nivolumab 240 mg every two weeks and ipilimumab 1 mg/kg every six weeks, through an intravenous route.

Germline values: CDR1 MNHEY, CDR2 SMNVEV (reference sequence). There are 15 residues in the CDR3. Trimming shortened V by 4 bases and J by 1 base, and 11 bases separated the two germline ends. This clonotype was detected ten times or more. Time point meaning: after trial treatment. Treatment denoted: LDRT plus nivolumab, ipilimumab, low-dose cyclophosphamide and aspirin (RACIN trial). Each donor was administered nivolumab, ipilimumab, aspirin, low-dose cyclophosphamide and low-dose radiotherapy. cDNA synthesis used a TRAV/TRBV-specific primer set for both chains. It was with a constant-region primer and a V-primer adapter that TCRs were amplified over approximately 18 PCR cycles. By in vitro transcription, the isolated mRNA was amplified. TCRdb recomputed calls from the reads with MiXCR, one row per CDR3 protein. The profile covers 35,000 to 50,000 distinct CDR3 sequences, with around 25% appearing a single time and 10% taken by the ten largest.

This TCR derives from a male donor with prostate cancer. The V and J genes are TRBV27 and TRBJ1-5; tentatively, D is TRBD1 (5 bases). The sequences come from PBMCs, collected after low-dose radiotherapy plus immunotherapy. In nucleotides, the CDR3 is TGTGCCAGCAGTTCCGGGACCCTCAGCAATCAGCCCCAGCATTTT. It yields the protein CASSSGTLSNQPQHF.